The rows below give T cell receptor beta chains drawn from one sample of a study of CD8+ T cells in alopecia areata. Sequencing was performed with immunoSEQ multiplex PCR; in TCRdb, only in-frame clones are kept and a portion is missing. Among more than 12,000 clones, 45% to 65% were seen once, and the ten largest hold 3% to 4.5%. The sequenced sample consisted of CD4+ Tregs sorted from blood. Receptors originate from a human donor with alopecia areata. Each CDR3 is given with its conserved first and last residue. A D gene is named only where the DNA matches it firmly. Clone size is stated in some rows and not others, as once, few, many or a class when expanded.

D: -; V: TRBV28; J: TRBJ1-5; size: -; CDR3: CASSFSGRGQPQHF; DNA: TGTGCCAGCAGTTTCTCAGGGAGGGGTCAGCCCCAGCATTTT
D: -; V: TRBV4-2; J: TRBJ2-6; size: -; CDR3: CASSPLKGSVGGANVLTF; DNA: TGTGCCAGCAGCCCTCTTAAGGGGAGTGTCGGTGGGGCCAACGTCCTGACTTTC
D: -; V: TRBV7-9; J: TRBJ2-7; size: -; CDR3: CASSRTDGEQYF; DNA: TGTGCCAGCAGCCGAACAGACGGGGAGCAGTACTTC
D: -; V: TRBV5-1; J: TRBJ1-1; size: -; CDR3: CASSLLVGLNTEAFF; DNA: TGCGCCAGCAGCTTGTTGGTGGGCTTGAACACTGAAGCTTTCTTT
D: TRBD1; V: TRBV7-6; J: TRBJ2-5; size: few; CDR3: CASSIGTDQETQYF; DNA: TGTGCCAGCAGCATCGGGACAGACCAAGAGACCCAGTACTTC
D: -; V: TRBV5-1; J: TRBJ1-3; size: few; CDR3: CASSRTASGNTIYF; DNA: TGCGCCAGCAGCCGGACAGCCTCTGGAAACACCATATATTTT
D: -; V: TRBV6-1; J: TRBJ1-2; size: -; CDR3: CASSDSAYGYTF; DNA: TGTGCCAGCAGTGACTCCGCCTATGGCTACACCTTC
D: -; V: TRBV25-1; J: TRBJ2-1; size: -; CDR3: CASSEPPKGQFF; DNA: TGTGCCAGCAGCGAGCCCCCGAAGGGGCAGTTCTTC
D: -; V: TRBV27; J: TRBJ2-1; size: -; CDR3: CASTSWGFSLNEQFF; DNA: TGTGCCAGCACCTCTTGGGGGTTCTCCCTGAATGAGCAGTTCTTC
D: -; V: TRBV18; J: TRBJ2-7; size: few; CDR3: CASSPLRGPEQYF; DNA: TGTGCCAGCTCACCACTCAGGGGTCCCGAGCAGTACTTC
D: -; V: TRBV7-9; J: TRBJ2-5; size: -; CDR3: CASSLWVRVQETQYF; DNA: TGTGCCAGCAGCTTATGGGTTCGGGTCCAAGAGACCCAGTACTTC
D: TRBD2; V: TRBV7-2; J: TRBJ2-5; size: -; CDR3: CASSIDPGLAVLETQYF; DNA: TGTGCCAGCAGCATAGACCCGGGACTAGCGGTCCTAGAGACCCAGTACTTC
D: -; V: TRBV5-1; J: TRBJ2-7; size: once; CDR3: CASSLGGGGSEQYF; DNA: TGCGCCAGCAGCTTGGGGGGCGGTGGGAGCGAGCAGTACTTC
D: -; V: TRBV5-1; J: TRBJ2-7; size: -; CDR3: CASSLDEGSPSYEQYF; DNA: TGCGCCAGCAGCTTGGACGAGGGCTCCCCCTCCTACGAGCAGTACTTC
D: TRBD2; V: TRBV6-5; J: TRBJ2-3; size: few; CDR3: CASTVAGPTDTQYF; DNA: TGTGCCAGCACGGTAGCGGGCCCCACAGATACGCAGTATTTT
D: -; V: TRBV7-9; J: TRBJ2-5; size: few; CDR3: CASSLETQYF; DNA: TGTGCCAGCAGCTTGGAGACCCAGTACTTC
D: -; V: TRBV10-3; J: TRBJ2-1; size: -; CDR3: CAISLLGNEQFF; DNA: TGTGCCATCAGCCTGCTAGGGAATGAGCAGTTCTTC